The 20 T cell receptor beta chains in this list originate from one sample, sequenced in a study of siplizumab effects on memory and regulatory T cells. Clones were sequenced by immunoSEQ multiplex PCR, and TCRdb holds only the in-frame ones, with some missing. The sample has under 100,000 clones; around 94% are singletons. Sequencing input: non-Treg CD4+ T cells sorted from blood. The receptors here all came from a human donor in good health.

The J gene is TRBJ2-1, the V gene TRBV11-1; tentative D call: TRBD2 (6 bases). The V end lost 2 bases, the J end lost 6 bases, and 20 bases lay between the germline ends. Germline assignment: CDR1 SGHAT and CDR2 FQDESV (reference sequence). CDR3 length equals 17 residues. The CDR3 DNA reads TGTGCCAGCAGCTTACGGGTGAGCGGACTAACGACCAATGAGCAGTTCTTC. Translated, it gives CASSLRVSGLTTNEQFF.

This chain joins TRBV27 and TRBJ2-2, with D unresolved. CDR1 and CDR2 from the germline V gene are MNHEY and SMNVEV (reference sequence). The CDR3 length is 16 residues. Trimming left V 4 bases short and J 0 bases short, with 12 bases between. The CDR3 region has the DNA TGTGCCAGCAGTTCGTACCTACGCTCGAACACCGGGGAGCTGTTTTTT. Its protein product is CASSSYLRSNTGELFF.

The rearrangement links TRBV6-1 to TRBJ1-1; D not resolved. The V end lost 2 bases, the J end lost 2 bases, and 9 bases lay between the germline ends. This CDR3 has 14 residues. The germline V gene has CDR1 MNHNS and CDR2 SASEGT. Here the CDR3 reads CASSEFVGNTEAFF. The CDR3 DNA follows: TGTGCCAGCAGTGAATTCGTAGGAAACACTGAAGCTTTCTTT.

The chain uses TRBV19 and TRBJ1-1; no definite D call. V gave up 4 bases and J gave up 1 base, with 7 bases separating them. Looked up from germline, CDR1 is LNHDA and CDR2 is SQIVND (reference sequence). The length of the CDR3 is 13 residues. The DNA of the CDR3 is TGTGCCAGTAGTACCCAGGAGAACACTGAAGCTTTCTTT. Protein sequence: CASSTQENTEAFF.

The rearrangement joins TRBV25-1 to TRBJ2-3, with D perhaps matching TRBD2 (6 bases). The germline V gene has CDR1 MGHDK and CDR2 SYGVNS. Trimming pared 4 bases from V and 3 bases from J, leaving 14 bases between. This CDR3 has 15 residues. The CDR3 coding sequence is TGTGCCAGCAGTGGCCTAGCCGGAGGGACAGATACGCAGTATTTT. Residues: CASSGLAGGTDTQYF.

This sequence joins TRBV28 and TRBJ2-3; no reliable D call. The germline CDR1 and CDR2 sequences are MDHEN and SYDVKM. The CDR3 has 12 amino acids. V shed 6 bases and J shed 6 bases, with 10 bases lying between them. The CDR3 is CASSLGWDTQYF. The CDR3 coding sequence is TGTGCCAGCAGCCTCGGGTGGGATACGCAGTATTTT.

The chain is built from TRBV6-5 and TRBJ2-5; D unclear. The length of the CDR3 is 15 residues. Between the trimmed V and J ends, which lost 6 bases and 1 base, there was a span of 15 bases. CDR1 is MNHEY, CDR2 SVGAGI, per germline. CDR3 DNA sequence: TGTGCCAGCAGCGCGACGAAAGTCCCCCAAGAGACCCAGTACTTC. Amino acid sequence: CASSATKVPQETQYF.

The chain couples TRBV7-8 to TRBJ2-7, with 7 bases fitting TRBD2. Germline V gene lookup returns CDR1 SGHVS and CDR2 FQNEAQ. The ends lost 1 base at V and 5 bases at J; junction bases unmatched: 11. The CDR3 sequence is 16 residues long. DNA of the CDR3: TGTGCCAGCAGCTTAGGTCGCGACGGGAGGAGGGACGAGCAGTACTTC. Protein: CASSLGRDGRRDEQYF. Based on the CDR3 plus reference TRBV7-8 and TRBJ2-7, the full variable domain is GAGVSQSPRYKVAKRGQDVALRCDPISGHVSLFWYQQALGQGPEFLTYFQNEAQLDKSGLPSDRFFAERPEGSVSTLKIQRTQQEDSAVYLCASSLGRDGRRDEQYFGPGTRLTVT.

The chain recombines TRBV4-1 with TRBJ2-3, with 8 bases fitting TRBD2. Per germline, CDR1 MGHRA and CDR2 YSYEKL. The trim removed 4 bases at V and 0 bases at J, leaving 9 bases unmatched. The CDR3 contains 17 residues. The CDR3 spells CASSLYAGGRSTDTQYF. In DNA form, the CDR3 reads TGCGCCAGCAGCCTATACGCGGGCGGGAGGAGCACAGATACGCAGTATTTT.

V usage is TRBV28 and J usage is TRBJ2-3; possible D gene TRBD2, 6 bases. The V and J ends lost 2 bases and 6 bases respectively, with 12 bases between them. The length of the CDR3 is 14 residues. Germline V gene data show CDR1 as MDHEN and CDR2 as SYDVKM. The CDR3 reads CASSLGGAADTQYF. The DNA of the CDR3 is TGTGCCAGCAGTTTAGGAGGGGCCGCCGATACGCAGTATTTT. The full variable domain, completed using reference TRBV28 and TRBJ2-3, is DVKVTQSSRYLVKRTGEKVFLECVQDMDHENMFWYRQDPGLGLRLIYFSYDVKMKEKGDIPEGYSVSREKKERFSLILESASTNQTSMYLCASSLGGAADTQYFGPGTRLTVL.

V usage is TRBV7-3 and J usage is TRBJ1-1; TRBD1 matches at 7 bases. V dropped 5 bases and J dropped 4; count of bases not matched to a gene: 7. Germline assignment: CDR1 SGHTA and CDR2 FQGTGA. CDR3 length: 14 residues. CDR3 sequence reads: CASSPQGMSTEAFF. The DNA for the CDR3 is TGTGCCAGCAGCCCACAGGGGATGAGCACTGAAGCTTTCTTT.

This clone is a singleton in its sample. V is TRBV7-2 and J is TRBJ1-1; D remains ambiguous. Trimming left V 1 base short and J 3 bases short, with 9 bases between. The CDR3 runs to 14 residues. Germline CDR1 SGHTA, CDR2 FQGNSA. The CDR3 spells CASSLVVQYTEAFF. Here the CDR3 DNA reads TGTGCCAGCAGCTTAGTGGTGCAGTACACTGAAGCTTTCTTT.

The J gene is TRBJ2-2, the V gene TRBV7-2, with 7 bases matching TRBD2. This CDR3 spans 16 amino acids. The germline gives CDR1 SGHTA, CDR2 FQGNSA. Trimming removed 0 bases from V and 5 bases from J; junction bases left unmatched: 6. The CDR3 reads CASSLALAGVTGELFF. The DNA for the CDR3 is TGTGCCAGCAGCTTAGCATTGGCGGGAGTTACCGGGGAGCTGTTTTTT.

The chain links TRBV19 to TRBJ2-4; 7 nucleotides line up with TRBD1. Germline loops: CDR1 LNHDA, CDR2 SQIVND (reference sequence). The V and J ends lost 8 bases and 5 bases, in that order; junction bases with no gene match: 0. This CDR3 has 11 residues. The CDR3 nucleotides are TGTGCCAGTGGGACAGAAAACATTCAGTACTTC. The encoded protein is CASGTENIQYF.

V and J are TRBV19 and TRBJ2-1; 8 nucleotides line up with TRBD2. The CDR3 sequence is 16 residues long. J was trimmed by 4 bases and V by 1 base; bases with no gene match: 6. Germline CDR1 and CDR2: LNHDA and SQIVND (reference sequence). CDR3 amino acids: CASSIGSGRAYNEQFF. The CDR3 nucleotides read TGTGCCAGTAGTATAGGGAGCGGGAGAGCTTACAATGAGCAGTTCTTC. The full variable domain, completed using reference TRBV19 and TRBJ2-1, is DGGITQSPKYLFRKEGQNVTLSCEQNLNHDAMYWYRQDPGQGLRLIYYSQIVNDFQKGDIAEGYSVSREKKESFPLTVTSAQKNPTAFYLCASSIGSGRAYNEQFFGPGTRLTVL.

The CDR3 nucleotides read TGTGCCAGCAGCCCAGCGGGAGGGCGGGACACAGATACGCAGTATTTT. It codes for CASSPAGGRDTDTQYF. The chain carries TRBV11-2 and TRBJ2-3; 10 bases fit TRBD2. The CDR3 has 16 amino acids. V shed 5 bases, J shed 2 bases, and the junction held 7 bases outside the gene matches. Per the germline V gene, CDR1 is SGHAT and CDR2 is FQNNGV.

Details on this clone: Germline and junction disagree at one end, which may indicate a read error. CDR3 protein: CATESFNRDKSF. For the CDR3, the DNA is TGCGCCACCGAATCCTTTAACCGGGACAAGAGCTTC. The V call is TRBV10-2, the J call TRBJ1-2; possible D gene TRBD1, 6 bases. CDR1 and CDR2 from the germline V gene are WSHSY and SAAADI. The CDR3 is made up of 12 amino acids.

V gene TRBV28 combines with J gene TRBJ1-1; 10 bases line up with TRBD1. Germline V gene sequence: CDR1 MDHEN, CDR2 SYDVKM. V trimming: 5 bases; J trimming: 6 bases; junction bases outside the gene matches: 6. The CDR3 has 14 residues. In DNA form, the CDR3 reads TGTGCCAGCAGTCGGGACAGGGGATGGGCTGAAGCTTTCTTT. This codes for CASSRDRGWAEAFF.

The chain couples TRBV11-2 to TRBJ2-5; 7 bases match TRBD2. Losses at the gene ends were 1 base for V and 5 bases for J; bases not matched to a gene: 4. Per the germline V gene, CDR1 is SGHAT and CDR2 is FQNNGV. This CDR3 contains 14 residues. This CDR3 is CASSLAGGHETQYF. The CDR3 nucleotides read TGTGCCAGCAGCTTAGCGGGAGGACATGAGACCCAGTACTTC.

In DNA form, the CDR3 reads TGTGCCAGCAGCTTCCGAGCCGGATCTGGGGCCAACGTCCTGACTTTC. Translation: CASSFRAGSGANVLTF. This chain uses TRBV7-2 with TRBJ2-6; the D is unclear. With 3 bases removed from V and 1 base from J, the gap between germline ends came to 10 bases. The CDR3 has 16 amino acids. Germline V lookup: CDR1 SGHTA, CDR2 FQGNSA. The variable domain in full, completed from reference TRBV7-2 and TRBJ2-6, reads GAGVSQSPSNKVTEKGKDVELRCDPISGHTALYWYRQSLGQGLEFLIYFQGNSAPDKSGLPSDRFSAERTGGSVSTLTIQRTQQEDSAVYLCASSFRAGSGANVLTFGAGSRLTVL.